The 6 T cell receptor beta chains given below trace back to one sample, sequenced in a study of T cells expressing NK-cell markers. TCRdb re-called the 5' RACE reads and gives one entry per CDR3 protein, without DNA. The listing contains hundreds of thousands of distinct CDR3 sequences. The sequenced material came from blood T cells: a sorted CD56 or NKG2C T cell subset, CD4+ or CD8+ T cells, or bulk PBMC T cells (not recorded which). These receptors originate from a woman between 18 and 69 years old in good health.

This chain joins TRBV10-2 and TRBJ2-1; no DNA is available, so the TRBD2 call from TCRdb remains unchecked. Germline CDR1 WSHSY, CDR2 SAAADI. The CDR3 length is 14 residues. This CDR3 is CASSAYRTSGGEFF.

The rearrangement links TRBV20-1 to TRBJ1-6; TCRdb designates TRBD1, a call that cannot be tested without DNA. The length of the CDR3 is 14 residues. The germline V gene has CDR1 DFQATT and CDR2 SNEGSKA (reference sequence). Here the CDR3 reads CSAGSGTTNSPLHF.

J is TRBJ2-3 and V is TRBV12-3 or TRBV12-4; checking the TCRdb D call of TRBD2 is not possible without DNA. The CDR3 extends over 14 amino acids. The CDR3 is CASSLRAGYDTQYF.

CDR3 protein: CSSGQTTDTQYF. This sequence joins TRBV20-1 and TRBJ2-3; TCRdb returns TRBD1, unconfirmable since there is no DNA. Germline V lookup: CDR1 DFQATT, CDR2 SNEGSKA (reference sequence). CDR3 length equals 12 residues.

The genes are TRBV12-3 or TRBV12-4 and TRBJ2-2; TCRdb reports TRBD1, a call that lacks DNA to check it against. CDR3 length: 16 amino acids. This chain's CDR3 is CASRSPTGPNTGELFF.

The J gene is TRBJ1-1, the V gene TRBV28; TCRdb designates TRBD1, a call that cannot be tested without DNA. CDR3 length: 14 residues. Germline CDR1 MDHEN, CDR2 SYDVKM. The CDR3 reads CASSLSQSNTEAFF.